A selection of T cell receptor beta chains follows, all from one sample in a study of blood T cell repertoires in COVID-19. Measured with immunoSEQ multiplex PCR; TCRdb has only the in-frame clones, and not every one. The repertoire includes some 100,000 clones, around 85% of them detected once, and 4.4% sits in the top ten. Sample: peripheral blood. These receptors all stem from a man aged 55-75 years with acute or convalescent COVID-19. CDR3s include the opening cysteine and the closing phenylalanine or tryptophan. The D gene is left open where the match is weak. Clone size appears in some rows only: once, few, many, or a class for an expanded clone.

abundance: NA; d_gene: NA; j_gene: TRBJ1-3; len: 15; v_gene: TRBV7-2; CDR3aa: CASSVQGGSGNTIYF; CDR3nt: TGTGCCAGCAGCGTACAGGGCGGCTCTGGAAACACCATATATTTT
abundance: NA; d_gene: NA; j_gene: TRBJ2-1; len: 14; v_gene: TRBV5-4; CDR3aa: CASSLTAGNNEQFF; CDR3nt: TGTGCCAGCAGCTTGACCGCGGGGAACAATGAGCAGTTCTTC
abundance: NA; d_gene: TRBD2; j_gene: TRBJ2-7; len: 15; v_gene: TRBV10-2; CDR3aa: CASRSPGLAAYEQYF; CDR3nt: TGCGCCAGCAGATCACCGGGACTAGCGGCTTACGAGCAGTACTTC
abundance: NA; d_gene: NA; j_gene: TRBJ1-2; len: 11; v_gene: TRBV20-1; CDR3aa: CSARGGYYYTF; CDR3nt: TGCAGTGCTAGAGGTGGCTACTACTACACCTTC
abundance: NA; d_gene: NA; j_gene: TRBJ2-5; len: 13; v_gene: TRBV5-5; CDR3aa: CASSFPGEETQYF; CDR3nt: TGTGCCAGCAGCTTTCCGGGTGAAGAGACCCAGTACTTC
abundance: NA; d_gene: NA; j_gene: TRBJ2-7; len: 15; v_gene: TRBV21-1; CDR3aa: CASSKATEGGYEQYF; CDR3nt: TGTGCCAGCAGCAAAGCCACCGAAGGGGGCTACGAGCAGTACTTC
abundance: NA; d_gene: NA; j_gene: TRBJ2-7; len: 15; v_gene: TRBV11-2; CDR3aa: CASSLDSYGSYEQYF; CDR3nt: TGTGCCAGCAGCTTAGATAGCTACGGATCCTACGAGCAGTACTTC
abundance: once; d_gene: TRBD1; j_gene: TRBJ1-5; len: 14; v_gene: TRBV3-1/TRBV3-2; CDR3aa: CASSAIQGAQPQHF; CDR3nt: TGTGCCAGCAGCGCGATACAGGGGGCCCAGCCCCAGCATTTT
abundance: NA; d_gene: TRBD2; j_gene: TRBJ2-7; len: 15; v_gene: TRBV18; CDR3aa: CASSAVGTSGSEQYF; CDR3nt: TGTGCCAGCTCAGCTGTGGGGACTAGCGGGAGTGAGCAGTACTTC
abundance: NA; d_gene: TRBD2; j_gene: TRBJ2-7; len: 15; v_gene: TRBV6-5; CDR3aa: CASRDGRIDTYEQYF; CDR3nt: TGTGCCAGCAGGGACGGGAGGATAGATACCTACGAGCAGTACTTC
abundance: NA; d_gene: NA; j_gene: TRBJ2-2; len: 15; v_gene: TRBV10-3; CDR3aa: CAISGQAKNTGELFF; CDR3nt: TGTGCCATCAGTGGCCAGGCAAAGAACACCGGGGAGCTGTTTTTT
abundance: few; d_gene: TRBD1; j_gene: TRBJ2-5; len: 15; v_gene: TRBV15; CDR3aa: CATSRGDRGKETQYF; CDR3nt: TGTGCCACCAGCAGAGGGGACAGGGGAAAAGAGACCCAGTACTTC
abundance: NA; d_gene: TRBD2; j_gene: TRBJ2-5; len: 17; v_gene: TRBV19; CDR3aa: CASSRTSGGAIRETQYF; CDR3nt: TGTGCCAGTAGCCGAACTAGCGGGGGGGCCATCAGAGAGACCCAGTACTTC
abundance: once; d_gene: TRBD1; j_gene: TRBJ2-7; len: 15; v_gene: TRBV7-2; CDR3aa: CASSPQTGPRYEQYF; CDR3nt: TGTGCCAGCAGCCCCCAGACAGGGCCCCGTTACGAGCAGTACTTC
abundance: NA; d_gene: TRBD1; j_gene: TRBJ1-1; len: 14; v_gene: TRBV27; CDR3aa: CASSATGLVTEAFF; CDR3nt: TGTGCCAGCAGTGCGACAGGGTTGGTCACTGAAGCTTTCTTT
abundance: few; d_gene: TRBD1; j_gene: TRBJ2-7; len: 13; v_gene: TRBV5-4; CDR3aa: CASSSDRTYEQYF; CDR3nt: TGTGCCAGCAGCTCGGACAGGACCTACGAGCAGTACTTC